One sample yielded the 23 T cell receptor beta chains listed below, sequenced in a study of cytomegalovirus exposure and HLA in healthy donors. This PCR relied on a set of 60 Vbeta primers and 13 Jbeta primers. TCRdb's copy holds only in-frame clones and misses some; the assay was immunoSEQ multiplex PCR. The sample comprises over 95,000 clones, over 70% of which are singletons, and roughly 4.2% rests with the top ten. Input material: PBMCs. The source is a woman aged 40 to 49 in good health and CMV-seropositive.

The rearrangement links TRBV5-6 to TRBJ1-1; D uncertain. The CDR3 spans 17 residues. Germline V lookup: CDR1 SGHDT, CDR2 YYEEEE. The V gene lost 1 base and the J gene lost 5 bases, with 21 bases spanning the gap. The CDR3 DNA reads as TGTGCCAGCAGCTTGAGCCGGCGGAGAAAAGGAGGGACTGAAGCTTTCTTT. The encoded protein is CASSLSRRRKGGTEAFF.

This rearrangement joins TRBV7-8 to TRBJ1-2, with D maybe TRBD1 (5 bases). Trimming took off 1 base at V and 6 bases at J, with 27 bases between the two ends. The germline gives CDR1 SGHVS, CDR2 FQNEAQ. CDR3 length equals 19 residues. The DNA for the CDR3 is TGTGCCAGCAGCTTAGGTATTAAGGCTAGTCCTAACAGGTCTAATGGCTACACCTTC. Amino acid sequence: CASSLGIKASPNRSNGYTF.

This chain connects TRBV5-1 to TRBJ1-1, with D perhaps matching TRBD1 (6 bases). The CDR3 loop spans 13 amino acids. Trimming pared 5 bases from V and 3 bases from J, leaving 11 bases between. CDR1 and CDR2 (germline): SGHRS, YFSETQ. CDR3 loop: CASRMDSYTEAFF. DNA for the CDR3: TGCGCCAGCAGAATGGACAGTTACACTGAAGCTTTCTTT.

The CDR3 bases are TGTGCCAGCAGCCAAGATGGGGCCCTAGACCTGACTTTC. Amino acid sequence: CASSQDGALDLTF. The chain employs TRBV4-2 and TRBJ2-6, with D perhaps TRBD1 (5 bases). Between the trimmed V and J ends, which lost 0 bases and 15 bases, there was a span of 12 bases. The germline gives CDR1 LGHNA, CDR2 YNFKEQ. The CDR3 totals 13 residues.

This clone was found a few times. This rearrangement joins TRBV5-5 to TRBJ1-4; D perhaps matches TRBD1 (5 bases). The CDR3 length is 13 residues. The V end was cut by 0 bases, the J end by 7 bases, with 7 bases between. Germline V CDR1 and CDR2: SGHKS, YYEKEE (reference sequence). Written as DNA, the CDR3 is TGTGCCAGCAGCTTGGACCAGGGTGAAAAACTGTTTTTT. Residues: CASSLDQGEKLFF.

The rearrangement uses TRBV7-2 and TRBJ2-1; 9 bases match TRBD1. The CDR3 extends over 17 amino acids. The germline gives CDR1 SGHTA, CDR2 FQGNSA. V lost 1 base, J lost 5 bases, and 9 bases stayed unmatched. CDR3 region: CASSLGPGTGRNNEQFF. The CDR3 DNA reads TGTGCCAGCAGCTTAGGACCCGGGACAGGGAGAAACAATGAGCAGTTCTTC.

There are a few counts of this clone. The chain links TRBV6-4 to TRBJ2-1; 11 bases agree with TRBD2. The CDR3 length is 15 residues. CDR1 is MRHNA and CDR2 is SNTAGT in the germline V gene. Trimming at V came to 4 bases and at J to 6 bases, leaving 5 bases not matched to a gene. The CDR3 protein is CASSATSGVVNEQFF. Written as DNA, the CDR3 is TGTGCCAGCAGTGCGACTAGCGGGGTTGTCAATGAGCAGTTCTTC.

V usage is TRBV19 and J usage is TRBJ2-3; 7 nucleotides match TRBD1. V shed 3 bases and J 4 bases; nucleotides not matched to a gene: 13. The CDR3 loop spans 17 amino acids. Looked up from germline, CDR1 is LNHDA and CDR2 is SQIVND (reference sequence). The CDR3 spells CASSISRGRFSPDTQYF. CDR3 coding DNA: TGTGCCAGTAGTATTTCTAGGGGGCGATTCTCTCCAGATACGCAGTATTTT.

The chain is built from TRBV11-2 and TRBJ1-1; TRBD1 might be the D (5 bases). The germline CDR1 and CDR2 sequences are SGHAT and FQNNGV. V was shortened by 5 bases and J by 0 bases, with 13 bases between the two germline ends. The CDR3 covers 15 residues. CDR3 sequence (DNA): TGTGCCAGCAGCATCCAGGGCTTCCTGAACACTGAAGCTTTCTTT. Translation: CASSIQGFLNTEAFF.

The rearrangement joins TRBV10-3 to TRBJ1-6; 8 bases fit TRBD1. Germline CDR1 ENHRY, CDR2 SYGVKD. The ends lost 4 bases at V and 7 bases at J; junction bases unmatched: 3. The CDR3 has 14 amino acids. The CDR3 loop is CAISGRQGNSPLHF. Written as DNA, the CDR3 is TGTGCCATCAGTGGCAGACAGGGGAATTCACCCCTCCACTTT.

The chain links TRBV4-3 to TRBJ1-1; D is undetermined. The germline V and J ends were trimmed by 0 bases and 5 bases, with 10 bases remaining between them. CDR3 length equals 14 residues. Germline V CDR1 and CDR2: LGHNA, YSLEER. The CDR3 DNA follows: TGCGCCAGCAGCCAAGATAGCGGGGTTACTGAAGCTTTCTTT. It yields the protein CASSQDSGVTEAFF.

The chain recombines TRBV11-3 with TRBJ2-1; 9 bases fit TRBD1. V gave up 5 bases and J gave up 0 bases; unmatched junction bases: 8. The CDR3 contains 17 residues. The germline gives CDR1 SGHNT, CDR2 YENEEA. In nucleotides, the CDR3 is TGTGCCAGCAGCCCCGGACAGGGGTCAAGCTCCTACAATGAGCAGTTCTTC. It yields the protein CASSPGQGSSSYNEQFF.

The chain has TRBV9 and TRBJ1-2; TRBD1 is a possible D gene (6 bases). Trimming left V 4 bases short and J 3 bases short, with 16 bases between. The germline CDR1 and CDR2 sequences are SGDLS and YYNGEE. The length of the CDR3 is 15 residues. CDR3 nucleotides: TGTGCCAGCAGCTCAAACAGGGAAGGGGACTATGGCTACACCTTC. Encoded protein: CASSSNREGDYGYTF. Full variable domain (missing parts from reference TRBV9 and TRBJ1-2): DSGVTQTPKHLITATGQRVTLRCSPRSGDLSVYWYQQSLDQGLQFLIQYYNGEERAKGNILERFSAQQFPDLHSELNLSSLELGDSALYFCASSSNREGDYGYTFGSGTRLTVV.

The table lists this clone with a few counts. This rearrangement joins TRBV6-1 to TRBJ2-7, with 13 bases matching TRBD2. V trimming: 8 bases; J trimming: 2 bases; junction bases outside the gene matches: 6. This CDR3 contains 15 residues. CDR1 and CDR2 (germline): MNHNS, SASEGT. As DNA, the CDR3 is TGTGCCAGCGGTCAACTAGCGGGAGGGCCCTACGAGCAGTACTTC. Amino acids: CASGQLAGGPYEQYF.

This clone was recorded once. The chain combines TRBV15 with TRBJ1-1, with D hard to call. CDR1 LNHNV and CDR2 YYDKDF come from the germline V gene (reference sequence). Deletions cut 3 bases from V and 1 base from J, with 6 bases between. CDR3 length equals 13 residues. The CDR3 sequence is CATSSNRNTEAFF. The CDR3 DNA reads TGTGCCACCAGCAGTAACAGGAACACTGAAGCTTTCTTT.

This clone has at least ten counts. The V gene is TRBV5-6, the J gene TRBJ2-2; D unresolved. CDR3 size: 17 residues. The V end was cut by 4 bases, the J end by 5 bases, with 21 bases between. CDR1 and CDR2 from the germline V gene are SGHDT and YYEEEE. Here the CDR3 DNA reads TGTGCCAGCAGCCCCAAGAGAGGTCCCGGCGAAACCGGGGAGCTGTTTTTT. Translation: CASSPKRGPGETGELFF. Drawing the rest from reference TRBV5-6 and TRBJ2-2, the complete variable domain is DAGVTQSPTHLIKTRGQQVTLRCSPKSGHDTVSWYQQALGQGPQFIFQYYEEEERQRGNFPDRFSGHQFPNYSSELNVNALLLGDSALYLCASSPKRGPGETGELFFGEGSRLTVL.

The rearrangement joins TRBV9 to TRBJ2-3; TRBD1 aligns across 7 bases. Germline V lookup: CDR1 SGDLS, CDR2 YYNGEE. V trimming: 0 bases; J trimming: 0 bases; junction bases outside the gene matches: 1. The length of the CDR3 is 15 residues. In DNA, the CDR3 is TGTGCCAGCAGCGTAGGGACAGGTAGCACAGATACGCAGTATTTT. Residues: CASSVGTGSTDTQYF.

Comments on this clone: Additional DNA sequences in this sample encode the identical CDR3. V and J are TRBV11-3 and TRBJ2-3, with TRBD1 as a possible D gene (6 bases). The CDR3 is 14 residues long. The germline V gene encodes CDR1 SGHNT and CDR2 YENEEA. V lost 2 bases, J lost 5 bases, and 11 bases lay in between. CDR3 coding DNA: TGTGCCAGCAGCTTAAGGGGGAGTGGAGATACGCAGTATTTT. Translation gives CASSLRGSGDTQYF.

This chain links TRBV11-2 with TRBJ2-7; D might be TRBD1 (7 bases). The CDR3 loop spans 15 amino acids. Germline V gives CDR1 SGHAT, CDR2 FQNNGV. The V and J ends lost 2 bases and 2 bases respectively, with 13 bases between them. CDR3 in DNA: TGTGCCAGCAGCTTAAGACAGGGCGGGGCCTACGAGCAGTACTTC. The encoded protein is CASSLRQGGAYEQYF.

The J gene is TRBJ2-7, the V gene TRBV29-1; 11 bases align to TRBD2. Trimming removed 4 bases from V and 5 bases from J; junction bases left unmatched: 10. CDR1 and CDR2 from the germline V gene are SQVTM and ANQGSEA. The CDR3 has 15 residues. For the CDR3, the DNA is TGCAGCGTTGTCGGGACTAGCGGCACCTTGGACGAGCAGTACTTC. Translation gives CSVVGTSGTLDEQYF.

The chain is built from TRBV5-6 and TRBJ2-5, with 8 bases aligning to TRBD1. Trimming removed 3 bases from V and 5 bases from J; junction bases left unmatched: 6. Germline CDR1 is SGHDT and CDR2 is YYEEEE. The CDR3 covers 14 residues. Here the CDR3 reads CASSYRGKRETQYF. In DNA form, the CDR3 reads TGTGCCAGCAGCTACAGGGGGAAAAGGGAGACCCAGTACTTC.

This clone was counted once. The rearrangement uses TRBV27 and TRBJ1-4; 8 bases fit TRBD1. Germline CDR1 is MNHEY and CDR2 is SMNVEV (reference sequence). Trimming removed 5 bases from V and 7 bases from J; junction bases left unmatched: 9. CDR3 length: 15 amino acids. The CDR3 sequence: CASSLNRQGSEKLFF. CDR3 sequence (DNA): TGTGCCAGCAGTCTAAATCGACAGGGGAGTGAAAAACTGTTTTTT. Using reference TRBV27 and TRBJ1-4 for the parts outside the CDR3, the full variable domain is EAQVTQNPRYLITVTGKKLTVTCSQNMNHEYMSWYRQDPGLGLRQIYYSMNVEVTDKGDVPEGYKVSRKEKRNFPLILESPSPNQTSLYFCASSLNRQGSEKLFFGSGTQLSVL.

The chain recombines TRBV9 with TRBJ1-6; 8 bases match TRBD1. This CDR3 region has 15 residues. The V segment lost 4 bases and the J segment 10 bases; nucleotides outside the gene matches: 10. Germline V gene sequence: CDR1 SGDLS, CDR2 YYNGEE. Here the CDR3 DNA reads TGTGCCAGCAGCCCCCAAGGACAGGGTCGGTCACCCCTCCACTTT. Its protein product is CASSPQGQGRSPLHF.